The 27 T cell receptor beta chains below all came from one sample that was sequenced in a study of blood T cell repertoires in COVID-19. TCRdb's table, derived via immunoSEQ multiplex PCR, lists solely in-frame clones and lacks some. The repertoire has some 210,000 clones, 84% of them found once; the top ten carry 7.6%. Source material: peripheral blood. These receptors came from a woman between 50 and 59 years old with active or convalescent COVID-19.

This clone was seen just once. The gene calls are TRBV28 and TRBJ2-3; 14 nucleotides agree with TRBD2. The CDR3 length is 19 residues. The J segment lost 3 bases and the V segment lost 5 bases, leaving 13 bases of the junction unmatched. Germline V gene lookup returns CDR1 MDHEN and CDR2 SYDVKM. CDR3 protein: CASSPGPRTSGRTTDTQYF. The CDR3 coding sequence is TGTGCCAGCAGTCCCGGACCTAGGACTAGCGGGAGGACGACAGATACGCAGTATTTT.

This clone showed up just once. V gene TRBV5-6 combines with J gene TRBJ2-1; D perhaps matches TRBD2 (7 bases). In germline, CDR1 is SGHDT, CDR2 YYEEEE. The length of the CDR3 is 14 residues. V lost 2 bases to trimming and J lost 8 bases, with 14 bases between them. The CDR3 DNA reads TGTGCCAGCAGCTTTCTTTCCGGGGGGCATGAGCAGTTCTTC. It yields the protein CASSFLSGGHEQFF.

V gene TRBV28 combines with J gene TRBJ1-6; D not resolved. The CDR3 spans 15 residues. The V end was cut by 5 bases, the J end by 8 bases, with 16 bases between. CDR1 is MDHEN, CDR2 SYDVKM, per germline. CDR3 coding DNA: TGTGCCAGCAGTCTCAAGCGCTTCGGGGATTCACCCCTCCACTTT. Protein product: CASSLKRFGDSPLHF.

The CDR3, as DNA: TGTGCCAGCTCAGCAACAGGTCTGGGCACCGGGGAGCTGTTTTTT. It codes for CASSATGLGTGELFF. The V gene is TRBV18, the J gene TRBJ2-2; a possible D gene is TRBD1 (5 bases). Looked up from germline, CDR1 is KGHSH and CDR2 is LQKENI. With 5 bases removed from V and 4 bases from J, the gap between germline ends came to 14 bases. There are 15 residues in the CDR3.

This clone came up once. The V and J genes are TRBV28 and TRBJ1-2; no clear D gene. CDR1 and CDR2 (germline): MDHEN, SYDVKM. The CDR3 is made up of 15 amino acids. V lost 1 base, J lost 2 bases, and 11 bases lay in between. The CDR3 DNA follows: TGTGCCAGCAGTTTATCCCCGGAGGCGAACTATGGCTACACCTTC. Protein sequence: CASSLSPEANYGYTF.

V and J are TRBV10-3 and TRBJ1-5; weak D call: TRBD1 (6 bases). The CDR3 runs to 17 residues. The V end was cut by 0 bases, the J end by 2 bases, with 14 bases between. Germline V CDR1 and CDR2: ENHRY, SYGVKD. CDR3 in DNA: TGTGCCATCAGTGAGTCGTTCGGGGGGCGCGGCAATCAGCCCCAGCATTTT. Residues: CAISESFGGRGNQPQHF.

The rearrangement joins TRBV3-1 (or the pseudogene TRBV3-2) to TRBJ2-7; D uncertain. Trimming pared 1 base from V and 1 base from J, leaving 8 bases between. Per the germline V gene, CDR1 is LGHDT and CDR2 is YNNKEL (reference sequence). The CDR3 loop spans 14 amino acids. The CDR3 loop is CASSQASTSYEQYF. The CDR3 DNA sequence: TGTGCCAGCAGCCAAGCTAGTACTTCCTACGAGCAGTACTTC.

V is TRBV2 and J is TRBJ1-5; D perhaps matches TRBD1 (5 bases). Germline V gene data show CDR1 as SNHLY and CDR2 as FYNNEI. Trimming stripped 0 bases from V and 2 bases from J, with 8 bases between. The CDR3 length is 15 residues. The CDR3 coding sequence is TGTGCCAGCAGTGAAGCGGGGCCGCGCAATCAGCCCCAGCATTTT. Protein sequence: CASSEAGPRNQPQHF.

This sequence joins TRBV7-3 and TRBJ2-7; 7 bases line up with TRBD1. Germline trimming cut 0 bases from V and 1 base from J; bases unmatched to any gene: 3. Germline loops: CDR1 SGHTA, CDR2 FQGTGA. The CDR3 loop spans 15 amino acids. The CDR3 loop is CASSLTRDSSYEQYF. The CDR3 nucleotides read TGTGCCAGCAGCTTAACCCGGGACAGTTCCTACGAGCAGTACTTC. Complete variable domain (other parts from reference TRBV7-3 and TRBJ2-7): GAGVSQTPSNKVTEKGKYVELRCDPISGHTALYWYRQSLGQGPEFLIYFQGTGAADDSGLPNDRFFAVRPEGSVSTLKIQRTERGDSAVYLCASSLTRDSSYEQYFGPGTRLTVT.

The chain recombines TRBV24-1 with TRBJ2-7; 8 nucleotides match TRBD2. Unmatched junction bases numbered 23, after V lost 8 bases and J lost 6 bases. This CDR3 contains 18 residues. Germline CDR1 and CDR2: KGHDR and SFDVKD. CDR3 sequence reads: CATITAISGTRVRAEQYF. CDR3 nucleotide sequence: TGTGCCACCATCACGGCTATTAGCGGGACAAGGGTCCGCGCCGAGCAGTACTTC.

The chain recombines TRBV19 with TRBJ1-2; D gene unclear. This CDR3 is built from 12 residues. Germline V lookup: CDR1 LNHDA, CDR2 SQIVND (reference sequence). The ends were cut back, 3 bases at V and 8 bases at J, with 10 bases in the middle. CDR3 in amino acids: CASSISGYGYTF. In DNA, the CDR3 is TGTGCCAGTAGTATTTCGGGGTACGGCTACACCTTC.

The chain employs TRBV5-4 and TRBJ1-2, with TRBD1 matching 7 bases. CDR1 is SGHNT, CDR2 YYREEE, per germline (reference sequence). With 5 bases clipped from V and 3 bases from J, the junction kept 4 bases outside the gene matches. This CDR3 comprises 13 residues. CDR3 sequence (DNA): TGTGCCAGCAGTCTCGACAGGGACTATGGCTACACCTTC. Its protein product is CASSLDRDYGYTF.

This clone was seen just once. This chain uses TRBV9 with TRBJ2-1; 12 bases match TRBD2. CDR1 SGDLS and CDR2 YYNGEE come from the germline V gene. Unmatched junction bases numbered 6, after V lost 3 bases and J lost 5 bases. This CDR3 is 16 amino acids long. The CDR3 DNA reads as TGTGCCAGCAGCGGACCTAGCGGGAGGGTAGACAATGAGCAGTTCTTC. This sequence encodes CASSGPSGRVDNEQFF.

This chain connects TRBV4-1 to TRBJ1-1, with TRBD1 matching 9 bases. This CDR3 region has 15 residues. V shed 4 bases, J shed 1 base, and the junction held 4 bases outside the gene matches. Germline-derived CDR1 and CDR2 are MGHRA and YSYEKL. The CDR3 DNA is TGCGCCAGCAGCCCTCGGGACAGGGCGAACACTGAAGCTTTCTTT. Translated, it gives CASSPRDRANTEAFF.

The chain recombines TRBV28 with TRBJ1-1, with TRBD1 matching 7 bases. Trimming at V came to 3 bases and at J to 5 bases, leaving 6 bases not matched to a gene. This CDR3 is built from 14 residues. Germline V gene lookup returns CDR1 MDHEN and CDR2 SYDVKM. The CDR3 DNA follows: TGTGCCAGCAGTTTGATAGGGGGCAAGACTGAAGCTTTCTTT. Its protein product is CASSLIGGKTEAFF.

The J gene is TRBJ2-7, the V gene TRBV11-2, with 7 bases fitting TRBD1. From germline, CDR1 is SGHAT and CDR2 FQNNGV. The junction had 5 bases not matched to a gene; V was cut back by 5 bases and J by 1 base. The CDR3 covers 14 residues. The CDR3 spells CASSRRQGSYEQYF. As DNA, the CDR3 is TGTGCCAGCAGCCGCAGACAGGGATCCTACGAGCAGTACTTC.

The chain links TRBV20-1 to TRBJ1-5; D ambiguous. CDR1 is DFQATT and CDR2 is SNEGSKA in the germline V gene (reference sequence). The CDR3 is 13 residues long. Trimming stripped 3 bases from V and 4 bases from J, with 10 bases between. CDR3 nucleotides: TGCAGTGCTAGTCGGGGTGTGAATCAGCCCCAGCATTTT. Protein sequence: CSASRGVNQPQHF.

The chain recombines TRBV27 with TRBJ1-6; D call uncertain. The germline V gene has CDR1 MNHEY and CDR2 SMNVEV (reference sequence). This CDR3 comprises 14 residues. V shed 6 bases and J shed 9 bases, with 15 bases lying between them. The CDR3 spells CASRRASFSSPLHF. For the CDR3, the DNA is TGTGCCAGCAGGCGGGCGTCGTTCAGTTCACCCCTCCACTTT.

This rearrangement joins TRBV6-6 to TRBJ1-6, with 7 bases lining up with TRBD1. In germline, CDR1 is MNHNY, CDR2 SVGAGI (reference sequence). V gave up 6 bases and J gave up 8 bases; unmatched junction bases: 10. The CDR3 loop spans 15 amino acids. CDR3 region: CASRQGLSSDSPLHF. Written as DNA, the CDR3 is TGTGCCAGCAGACAGGGGCTGAGTTCGGATTCACCCCTCCACTTT.

The chain recombines TRBV30 with TRBJ1-2, with a tentative D call TRBD1 (6 bases). The CDR3 is 12 residues long. Germline CDR1 GTSNPN, CDR2 SVGIG (reference sequence). The DNA for the CDR3 is TGTGCGAGACAGGCCCCCTCATATGGCTACACCTTC. Translated: CARQAPSYGYTF.

This chain links TRBV7-8 with TRBJ2-7; D possibly corresponds to TRBD1 (5 bases). Trimming stripped 1 base from V and 7 bases from J, with 11 bases between. This CDR3 contains 13 residues. Germline CDR1 reads SGHVS; CDR2 reads FQNEAQ. This chain's CDR3 is CASSLVVGQEQYV. DNA for the CDR3: TGTGCCAGCAGCTTAGTAGTGGGGCAAGAGCAGTACGTC.

For this clone: This same CDR3 is encoded by further DNA sequences in the sample. The DNA for the CDR3 is TGTGCCAGCAGCCTGGGGGGGGGCACTGAAGCTTTCTTT. This sequence encodes CASSLGGGTEAFF. The genes are TRBV7-8 and TRBJ1-1; D possibly corresponds to TRBD1 (5 bases). Trimming stripped 5 bases from V and 4 bases from J, with 11 bases between. Germline values: CDR1 SGHVS, CDR2 FQNEAQ. There are 13 residues in the CDR3. The entire variable domain, with the rest obtained from reference TRBV7-8 and TRBJ1-1, is as follows: GAGVSQSPRYKVAKRGQDVALRCDPISGHVSLFWYQQALGQGPEFLTYFQNEAQLDKSGLPSDRFFAERPEGSVSTLKIQRTQQEDSAVYLCASSLGGGTEAFFGQGTRLTVV.

This chain uses TRBV19 with TRBJ1-3; TRBD1 aligns across 11 bases. The CDR3 consists of 16 residues. V lost 7 bases and J lost 0; bases outside the gene matches: 5. The V gene's germline CDR1 is LNHDA and CDR2 SQIVND (reference sequence). The CDR3 region has the DNA TGTGCCAGTACAAGAGGGACAGGGGGCTCTGGAAACACCATATATTTT. It yields the protein CASTRGTGGSGNTIYF.

V gene TRBV5-6 combines with J gene TRBJ2-1; a possible D gene is TRBD2 (7 bases). The germline V gene has CDR1 SGHDT and CDR2 YYEEEE. This CDR3 contains 16 residues. The ends were cut back, 0 bases at V and 2 bases at J, with 12 bases in the middle. CDR3 in amino acids: CASSLGGGATYNEQFF. CDR3 nucleotide sequence: TGTGCCAGCAGCTTGGGTGGGGGGGCCACCTACAATGAGCAGTTCTTC. Full variable domain (outside the CDR3, taken from reference TRBV5-6 and TRBJ2-1): DAGVTQSPTHLIKTRGQQVTLRCSPKSGHDTVSWYQQALGQGPQFIFQYYEEEERQRGNFPDRFSGHQFPNYSSELNVNALLLGDSALYLCASSLGGGATYNEQFFGPGTRLTVL.

The rearrangement uses TRBV27 and TRBJ1-6; D is ambiguous. V was pared by 9 bases and J by 4 bases, with 7 bases between. The V gene's germline CDR1 is MNHEY and CDR2 SMNVEV (reference sequence). This CDR3 is 12 amino acids long. The CDR3 DNA follows: TGTGCCAGTCGGGAGTATAATTCACCCCTCCACTTT. Translated, it gives CASREYNSPLHF.

The chain employs TRBV28 and TRBJ1-5, with TRBD1 as a possible D gene (5 bases). Trimming left V 7 bases short and J 2 bases short, with 27 bases between. CDR3 size: 19 residues. Looked up from germline, CDR1 is MDHEN and CDR2 is SYDVKM. CDR3: CASTTHGGVVGDRNQPQHF. In DNA form, the CDR3 reads TGTGCCAGCACTACACACGGAGGGGTCGTGGGGGATCGCAATCAGCCCCAGCATTTT.

The chain joins TRBV6-4 to TRBJ2-5; 7 nucleotides agree with TRBD2. The V and J ends lost 5 bases and 4 bases, in that order; junction bases with no gene match: 10. The germline V gene has CDR1 MRHNA and CDR2 SNTAGT. CDR3 length equals 15 residues. The CDR3 DNA is TGTGCCAGCAGTATCCCCTATTGGGGGGGAGAGACCCAGTACTTC. Amino acid sequence: CASSIPYWGGETQYF.